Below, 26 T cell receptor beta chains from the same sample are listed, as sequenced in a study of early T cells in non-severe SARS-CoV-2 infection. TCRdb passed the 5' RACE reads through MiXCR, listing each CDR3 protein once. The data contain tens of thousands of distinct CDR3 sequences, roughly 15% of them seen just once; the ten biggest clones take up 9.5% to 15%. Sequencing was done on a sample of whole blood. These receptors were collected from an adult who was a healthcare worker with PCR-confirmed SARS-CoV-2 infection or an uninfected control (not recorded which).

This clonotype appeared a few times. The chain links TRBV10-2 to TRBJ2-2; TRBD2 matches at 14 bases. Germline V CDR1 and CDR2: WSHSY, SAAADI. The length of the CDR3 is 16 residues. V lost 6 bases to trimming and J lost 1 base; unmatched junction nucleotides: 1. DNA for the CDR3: TGCGCCAGCAGGGGACTAGCGGGAGAGAACACCGGGGAGCTGTTTTTT. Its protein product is CASRGLAGENTGELFF.

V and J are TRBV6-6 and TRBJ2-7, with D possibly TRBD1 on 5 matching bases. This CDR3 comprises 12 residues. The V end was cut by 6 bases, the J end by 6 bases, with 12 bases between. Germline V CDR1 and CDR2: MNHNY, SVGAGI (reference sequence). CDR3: CASSGLQGEQYF. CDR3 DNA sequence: TGTGCCAGCAGCGGGTTGCAGGGCGAGCAGTACTTC.

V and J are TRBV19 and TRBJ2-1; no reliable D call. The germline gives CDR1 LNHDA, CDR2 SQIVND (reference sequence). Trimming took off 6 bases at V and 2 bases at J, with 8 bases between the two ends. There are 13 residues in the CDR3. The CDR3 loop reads CASSRGPYNEQFF. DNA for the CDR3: TGTGCCAGTAGCCGAGGTCCCTACAATGAGCAGTTCTTC.

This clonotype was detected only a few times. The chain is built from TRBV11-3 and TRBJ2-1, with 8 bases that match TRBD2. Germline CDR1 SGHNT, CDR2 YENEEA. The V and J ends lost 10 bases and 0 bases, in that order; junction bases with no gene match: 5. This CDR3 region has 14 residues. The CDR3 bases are TGTGCCATCACTAGCGGATCCTCCTACAATGAGCAGTTCTTC. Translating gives CAITSGSSYNEQFF.

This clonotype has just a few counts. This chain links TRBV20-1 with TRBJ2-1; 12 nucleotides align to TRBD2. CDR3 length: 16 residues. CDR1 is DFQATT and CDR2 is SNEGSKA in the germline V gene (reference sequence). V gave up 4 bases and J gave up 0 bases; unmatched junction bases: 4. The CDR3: CSATRLAGVSYNEQFF. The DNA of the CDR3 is TGCAGTGCTACCAGACTAGCGGGAGTCTCCTACAATGAGCAGTTCTTC.

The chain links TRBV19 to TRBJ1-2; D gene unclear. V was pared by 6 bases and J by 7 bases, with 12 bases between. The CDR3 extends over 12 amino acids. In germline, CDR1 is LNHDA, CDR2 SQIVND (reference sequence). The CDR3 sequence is CASRVSRRGYTF. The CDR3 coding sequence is TGTGCCAGTAGGGTTTCGCGGCGTGGCTACACCTTC.

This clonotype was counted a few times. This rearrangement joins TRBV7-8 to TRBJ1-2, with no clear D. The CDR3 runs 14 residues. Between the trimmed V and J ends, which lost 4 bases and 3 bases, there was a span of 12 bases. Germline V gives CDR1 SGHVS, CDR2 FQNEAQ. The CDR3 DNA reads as TGTGCCAGCAGCTACCCTGGGGAGGACTATGGCTACACCTTC. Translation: CASSYPGEDYGYTF.

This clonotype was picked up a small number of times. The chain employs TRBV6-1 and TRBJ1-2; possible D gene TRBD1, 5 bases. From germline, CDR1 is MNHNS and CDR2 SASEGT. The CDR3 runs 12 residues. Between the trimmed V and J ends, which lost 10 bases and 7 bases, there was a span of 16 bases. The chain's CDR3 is CATAGGMRGYTF. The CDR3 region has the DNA TGTGCCACCGCCGGGGGGATGCGTGGCTACACCTTC.

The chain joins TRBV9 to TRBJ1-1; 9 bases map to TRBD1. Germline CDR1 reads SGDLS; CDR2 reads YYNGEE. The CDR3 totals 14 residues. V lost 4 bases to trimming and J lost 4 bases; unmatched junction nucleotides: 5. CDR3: CASSPYRGPTEAFF. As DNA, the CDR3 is TGTGCCAGCAGCCCCTACAGGGGGCCCACTGAAGCTTTCTTT.

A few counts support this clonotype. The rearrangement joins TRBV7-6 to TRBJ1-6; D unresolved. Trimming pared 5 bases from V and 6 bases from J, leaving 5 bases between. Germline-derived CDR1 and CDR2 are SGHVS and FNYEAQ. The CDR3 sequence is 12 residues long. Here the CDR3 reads CASSRPNSPLHF. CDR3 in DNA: TGTGCCAGCAGCCGTCCTAATTCACCCCTCCACTTT.

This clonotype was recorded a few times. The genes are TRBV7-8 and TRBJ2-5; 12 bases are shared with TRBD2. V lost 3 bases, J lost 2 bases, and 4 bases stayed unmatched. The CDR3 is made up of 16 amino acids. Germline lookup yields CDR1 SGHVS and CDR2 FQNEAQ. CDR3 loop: CASSFRTSGAQETQYF. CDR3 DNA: TGTGCCAGCAGCTTTAGGACTAGCGGGGCGCAAGAGACCCAGTACTTC.

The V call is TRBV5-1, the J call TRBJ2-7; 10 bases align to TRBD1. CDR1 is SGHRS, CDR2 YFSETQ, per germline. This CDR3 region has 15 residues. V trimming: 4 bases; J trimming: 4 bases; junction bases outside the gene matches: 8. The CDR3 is CASSQPGQGSYEQYF. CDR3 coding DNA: TGCGCCAGCAGCCAACCGGGACAGGGGTCGTACGAGCAGTACTTC.

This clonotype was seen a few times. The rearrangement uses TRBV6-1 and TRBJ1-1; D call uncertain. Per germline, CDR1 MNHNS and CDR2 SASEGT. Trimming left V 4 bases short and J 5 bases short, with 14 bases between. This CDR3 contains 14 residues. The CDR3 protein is CASSGRGGGTEAFF. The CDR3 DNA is TGTGCCAGCAGTGGACGAGGCGGAGGGACTGAAGCTTTCTTT.

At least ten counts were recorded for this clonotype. The CDR3 spells CASSGRDKDTQYF. The DNA of the CDR3 is TGTGCCAGCAGCGGGAGAGACAAAGATACGCAGTATTTT. The rearrangement joins TRBV28 to TRBJ2-3, with D maybe TRBD2 (6 bases). The germline V gene has CDR1 MDHEN and CDR2 SYDVKM. The V gene lost 6 bases and the J gene lost 5 bases, with 12 bases spanning the gap. The CDR3 is 13 amino acids.

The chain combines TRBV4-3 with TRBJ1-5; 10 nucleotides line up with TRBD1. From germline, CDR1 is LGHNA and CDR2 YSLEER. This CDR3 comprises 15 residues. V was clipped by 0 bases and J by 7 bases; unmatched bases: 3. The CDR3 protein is CASSQDGTGDQPQHF. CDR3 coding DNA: TGCGCCAGCAGCCAAGATGGGACAGGGGACCAGCCCCAGCATTTT.

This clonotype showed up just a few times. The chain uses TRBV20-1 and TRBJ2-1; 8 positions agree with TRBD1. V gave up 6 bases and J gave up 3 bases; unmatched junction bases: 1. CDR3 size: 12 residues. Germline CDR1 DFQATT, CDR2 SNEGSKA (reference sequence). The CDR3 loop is CSAGQGYNEQFF. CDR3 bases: TGCAGTGCAGGACAGGGCTACAATGAGCAGTTCTTC.

CDR3 nucleotide sequence: TGCAGCGGCCGGACAGGGCCAGATACGCAGTATTTT. It specifies CSGRTGPDTQYF. The V and J genes are TRBV29-1 and TRBJ2-3; 8 bases map to TRBD1. The V gene's germline CDR1 is SQVTM and CDR2 ANQGSEA. After removal of 7 bases from V and 4 bases from J, the junction contained 4 bases not matched to a gene. This CDR3 spans 12 amino acids.

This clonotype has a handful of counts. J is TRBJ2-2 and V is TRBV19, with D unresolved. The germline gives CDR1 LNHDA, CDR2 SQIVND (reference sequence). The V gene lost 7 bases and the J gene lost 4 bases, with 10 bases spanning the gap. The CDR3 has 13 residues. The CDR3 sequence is CASIGESTGELFF. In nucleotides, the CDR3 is TGTGCCAGTATTGGGGAAAGCACCGGGGAGCTGTTTTTT. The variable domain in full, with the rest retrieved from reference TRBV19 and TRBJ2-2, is DGGITQSPKYLFRKEGQNVTLSCEQNLNHDAMYWYRQDPGQGLRLIYYSQIVNDFQKGDIAEGYSVSREKKESFPLTVTSAQKNPTAFYLCASIGESTGELFFGEGSRLTVL.

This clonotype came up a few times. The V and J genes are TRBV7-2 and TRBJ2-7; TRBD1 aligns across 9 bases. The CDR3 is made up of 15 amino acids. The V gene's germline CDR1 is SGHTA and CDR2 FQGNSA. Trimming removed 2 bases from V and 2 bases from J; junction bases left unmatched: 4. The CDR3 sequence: CASSLKGQGTYEQYF. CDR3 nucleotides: TGTGCCAGCAGCTTAAAGGGACAGGGTACCTACGAGCAGTACTTC.

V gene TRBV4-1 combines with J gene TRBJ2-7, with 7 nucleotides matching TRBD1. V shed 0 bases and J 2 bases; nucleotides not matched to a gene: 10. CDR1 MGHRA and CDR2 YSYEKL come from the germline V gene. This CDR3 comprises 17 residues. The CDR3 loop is CASSQEPLTGMPYEQYF. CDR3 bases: TGCGCCAGCAGCCAAGAGCCCTTGACAGGGATGCCCTACGAGCAGTACTTC.

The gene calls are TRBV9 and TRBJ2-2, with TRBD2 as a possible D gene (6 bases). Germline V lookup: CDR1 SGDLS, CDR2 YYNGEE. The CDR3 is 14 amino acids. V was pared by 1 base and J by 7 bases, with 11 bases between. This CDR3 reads CASSVLEGNGELFF. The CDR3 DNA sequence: TGTGCCAGCAGCGTACTGGAGGGGAACGGGGAGCTGTTTTTT.

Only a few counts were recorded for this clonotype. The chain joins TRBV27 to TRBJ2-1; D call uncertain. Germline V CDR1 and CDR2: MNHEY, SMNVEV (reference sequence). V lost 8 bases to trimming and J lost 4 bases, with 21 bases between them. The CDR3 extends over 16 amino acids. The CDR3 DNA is TGTGCCAGCCGAATCGATGCCAGACCCTATTACAATGAGCAGTTCTTC. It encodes CASRIDARPYYNEQFF.

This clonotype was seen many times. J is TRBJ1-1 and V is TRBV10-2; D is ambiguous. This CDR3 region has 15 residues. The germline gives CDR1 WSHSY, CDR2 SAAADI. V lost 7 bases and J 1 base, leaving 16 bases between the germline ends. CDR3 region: CASTVRGSGNTEAFF. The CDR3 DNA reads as TGCGCCAGCACCGTCAGAGGCAGTGGGAACACTGAAGCTTTCTTT.

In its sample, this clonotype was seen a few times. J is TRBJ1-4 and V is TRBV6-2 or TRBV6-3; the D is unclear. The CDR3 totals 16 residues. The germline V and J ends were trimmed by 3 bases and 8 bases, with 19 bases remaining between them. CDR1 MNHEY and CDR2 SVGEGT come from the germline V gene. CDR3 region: CASSYSHPTGGEKLFF. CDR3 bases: TGTGCCAGCAGTTATAGTCACCCGACGGGCGGCGAAAAACTGTTTTTT.

Here the CDR3 DNA reads TGCAGCGTTGAAGAGGGAATGAACACTGAAGCTTTCTTT. Translation gives CSVEEGMNTEAFF. The rearrangement links TRBV29-1 to TRBJ1-1; D ambiguous. The V and J ends lost 0 bases and 0 bases respectively, with 5 bases between them. CDR1 is SQVTM, CDR2 ANQGSEA, per germline. This CDR3 contains 13 residues. Combining the CDR3 with reference TRBV29-1 and TRBJ1-1 gives the whole variable domain SAVISQKPSRDICQRGTSLTIQCQVDSQVTMMFWYRQQPGQSLTLIATANQGSEATYESGFVIDKFPISRPNLTFSTLTVSNMSPEDSSIYLCSVEEGMNTEAFFGQGTRLTVV.

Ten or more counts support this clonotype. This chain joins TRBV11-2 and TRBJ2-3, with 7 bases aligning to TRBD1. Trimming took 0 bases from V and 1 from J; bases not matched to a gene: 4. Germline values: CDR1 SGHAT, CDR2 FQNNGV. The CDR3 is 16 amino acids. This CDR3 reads CASSLDQGTGTDTQYF. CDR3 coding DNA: TGTGCCAGCAGCTTAGATCAAGGGACAGGCACAGATACGCAGTATTTT.